This is a list of T cell receptor beta chains from one sample in a study of cytomegalovirus exposure and HLA in healthy donors. TCRdb keeps only in-frame clones here, not all; method: immunoSEQ multiplex PCR. The sample lists over 150,000 clones, 70% to 80% occurring once. Sequences were obtained from PBMCs. The receptors here all came from a woman aged 55-75 years in good health and CMV-seropositive. Both conserved end residues are part of each CDR3. Each record gives: J gene, D gene, V gene, CDR3 protein. A D gene is named only where the DNA matches it firmly.

TRBJ1-4 TRBD1 TRBV6-5 CASSYSTGTGGVKLFF
TRBJ1-2 TRBD1 TRBV7-2 CASSPSGQANYGYTF
TRBJ1-2 TRBD1 TRBV6-5 CASSYSTGGAYGYTF
TRBJ2-5 - TRBV6-5 CASRFQGQETQYF
TRBJ2-7 TRBD2 TRBV28 CASLAVAGAYEQYF
TRBJ2-7 TRBD1 TRBV2 CASREDRDNEQYF
TRBJ2-7 - TRBV27 CASSSRTDGAYEQYF
TRBJ1-4 - TRBV6-5 CASSYSSQSNEKLFF
TRBJ1-2 - TRBV6-6 CASSYSRENGYTF
TRBJ2-2 - TRBV27 CASRVGPGLFDGELFF
TRBJ2-2 TRBD2 TRBV2 CASSEVRLAGATGELFF
TRBJ1-2 - TRBV18 CASSPGEGLGAGYTF
TRBJ2-2 TRBD2 TRBV9 CASSVAVPGLAGGGELFF
TRBJ1-1 - TRBV11-1 CASSLDRGNTEAFF
TRBJ2-1 - TRBV6-5 CASSLGMGGIAQFF
TRBJ2-7 - TRBV6-5 CASQSRTSSYEQYF
TRBJ1-1 - TRBV7-3 CASTRTDFTEAFF
TRBJ2-7 - TRBV5-4 CASSMDGYYEQYF
TRBJ1-2 - TRBV11-2 CASSLDYYLAF
TRBJ2-2 - TRBV6-5 CASLAVNTGELFF
TRBJ2-2 - TRBV30 CAWSEALVTGELFF
TRBJ1-2 - TRBV27 CASSLSIGFGYTF
TRBJ2-1 TRBD2 TRBV7-2 CASSWTSGGAQYNEQFF